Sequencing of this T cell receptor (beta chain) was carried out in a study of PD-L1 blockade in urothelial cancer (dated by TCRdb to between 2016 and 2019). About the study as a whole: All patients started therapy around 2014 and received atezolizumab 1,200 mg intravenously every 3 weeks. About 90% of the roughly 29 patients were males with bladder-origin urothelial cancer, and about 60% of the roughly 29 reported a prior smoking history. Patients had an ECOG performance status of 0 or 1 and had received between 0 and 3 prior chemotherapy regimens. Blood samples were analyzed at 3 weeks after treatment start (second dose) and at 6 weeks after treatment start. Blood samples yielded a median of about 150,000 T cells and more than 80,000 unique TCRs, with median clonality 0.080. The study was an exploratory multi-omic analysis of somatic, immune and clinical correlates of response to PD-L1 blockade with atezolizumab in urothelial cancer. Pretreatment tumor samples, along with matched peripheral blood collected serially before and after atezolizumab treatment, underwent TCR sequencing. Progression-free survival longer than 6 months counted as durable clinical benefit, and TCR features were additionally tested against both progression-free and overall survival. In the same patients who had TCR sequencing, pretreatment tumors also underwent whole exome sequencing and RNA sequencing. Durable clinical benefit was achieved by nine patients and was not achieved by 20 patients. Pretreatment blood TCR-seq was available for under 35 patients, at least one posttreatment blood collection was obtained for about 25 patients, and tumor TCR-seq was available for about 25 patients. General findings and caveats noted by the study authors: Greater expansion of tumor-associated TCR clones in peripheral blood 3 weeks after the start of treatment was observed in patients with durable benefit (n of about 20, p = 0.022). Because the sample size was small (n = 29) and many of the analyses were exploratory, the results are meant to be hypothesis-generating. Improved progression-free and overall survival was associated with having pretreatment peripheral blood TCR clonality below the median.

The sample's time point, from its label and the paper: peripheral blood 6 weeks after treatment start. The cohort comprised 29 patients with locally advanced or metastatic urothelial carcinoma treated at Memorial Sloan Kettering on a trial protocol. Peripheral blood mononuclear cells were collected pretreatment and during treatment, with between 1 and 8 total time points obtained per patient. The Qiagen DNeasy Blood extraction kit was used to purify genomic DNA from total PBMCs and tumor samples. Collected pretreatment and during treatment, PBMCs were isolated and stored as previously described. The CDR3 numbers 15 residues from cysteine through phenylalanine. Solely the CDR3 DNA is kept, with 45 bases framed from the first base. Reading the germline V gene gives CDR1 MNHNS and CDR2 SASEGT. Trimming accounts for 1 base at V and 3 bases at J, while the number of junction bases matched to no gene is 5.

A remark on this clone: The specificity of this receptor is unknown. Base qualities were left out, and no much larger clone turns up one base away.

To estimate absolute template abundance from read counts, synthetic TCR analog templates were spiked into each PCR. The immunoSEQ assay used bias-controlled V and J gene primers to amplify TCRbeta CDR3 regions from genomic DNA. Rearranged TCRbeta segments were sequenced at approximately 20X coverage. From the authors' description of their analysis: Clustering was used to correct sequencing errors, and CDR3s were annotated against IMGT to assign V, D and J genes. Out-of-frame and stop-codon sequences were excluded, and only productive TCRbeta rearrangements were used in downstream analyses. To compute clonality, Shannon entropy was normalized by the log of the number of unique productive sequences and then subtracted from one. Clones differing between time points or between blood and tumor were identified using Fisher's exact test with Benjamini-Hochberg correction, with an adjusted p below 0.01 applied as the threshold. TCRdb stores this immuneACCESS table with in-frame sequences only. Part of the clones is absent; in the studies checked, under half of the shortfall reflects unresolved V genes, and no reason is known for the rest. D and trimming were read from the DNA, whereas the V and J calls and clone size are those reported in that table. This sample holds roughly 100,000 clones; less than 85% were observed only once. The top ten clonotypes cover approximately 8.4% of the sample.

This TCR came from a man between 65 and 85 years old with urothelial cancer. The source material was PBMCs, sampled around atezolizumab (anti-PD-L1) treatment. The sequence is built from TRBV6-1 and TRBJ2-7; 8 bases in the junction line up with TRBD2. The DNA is TGTGCCAGCAGTGAAGATCCTAGCGGGTACTACGAGCAGTACTTC. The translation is CASSEDPSGYYEQYF.